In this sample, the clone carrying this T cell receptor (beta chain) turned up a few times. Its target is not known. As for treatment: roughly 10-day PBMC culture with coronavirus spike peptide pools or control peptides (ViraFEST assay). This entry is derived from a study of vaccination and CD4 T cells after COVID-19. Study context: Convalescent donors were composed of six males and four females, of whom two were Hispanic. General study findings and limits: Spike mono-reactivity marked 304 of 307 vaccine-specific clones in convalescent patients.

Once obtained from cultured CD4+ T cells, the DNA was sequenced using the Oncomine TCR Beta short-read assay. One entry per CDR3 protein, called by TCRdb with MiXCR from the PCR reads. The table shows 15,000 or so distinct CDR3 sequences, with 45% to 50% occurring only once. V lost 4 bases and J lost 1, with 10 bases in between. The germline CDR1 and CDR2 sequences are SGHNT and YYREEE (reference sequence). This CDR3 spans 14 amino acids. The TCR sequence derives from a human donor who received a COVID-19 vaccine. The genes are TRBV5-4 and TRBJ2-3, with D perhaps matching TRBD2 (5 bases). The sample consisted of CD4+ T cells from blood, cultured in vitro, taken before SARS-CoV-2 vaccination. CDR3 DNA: TGTGCCAGCAGCACTGCACTAGGCACAGATACGCAGTATTTT. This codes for CASSTALGTDTQYF.